One and the same sample provided the 31 T cell receptor beta chains below, sequenced in a study of siplizumab effects on memory and regulatory T cells. Clones were read by immunoSEQ multiplex PCR, and TCRdb kept only the in-frame ones, dropping some. The profile shows around 45,000 clones, more than 75% of them singletons. Sequenced input: naive CD8+ T cells sorted from blood. The origin of the receptors is a human donor in good health.

This clone has more than one count but fewer than ten. The chain carries TRBV7-9 and TRBJ1-1, with 7 positions matching TRBD1. Germline loops: CDR1 SEHNR, CDR2 FQNEAQ (reference sequence). The CDR3 runs 14 residues. J lost 1 base, V lost 4 bases, and 3 bases had no gene match. The CDR3 DNA reads TGTGCCAGCAGCTCGGGACAGAAGAACACTGAAGCTTTCTTT. Its translation is CASSSGQKNTEAFF.

This clone was observed a few times. This chain's CDR3 is CASSLGVNTEAFF. CDR3 DNA: TGCGCCAGCAGCTTGGGAGTGAACACTGAAGCTTTCTTT. The chain recombines TRBV5-1 with TRBJ1-1; D gene unclear. CDR1 and CDR2 from the germline V gene are SGHRS and YFSETQ. This CDR3 is built from 13 residues. V was shortened by 0 bases and J by 0 bases, with 3 bases between the two germline ends.

The genes are TRBV5-4 and TRBJ2-4; TRBD1 matches 10 bases. Germline CDR1 SGHNT, CDR2 YYREEE (reference sequence). Unmatched junction bases numbered 6, after V lost 4 bases and J lost 5 bases. The CDR3 loop spans 15 amino acids. DNA for the CDR3: TGTGCCAGCAGCCCGGGACAGGGGATACAAAACATTCAGTACTTC. This gives the protein CASSPGQGIQNIQYF. Looking up the rest from reference TRBV5-4 and TRBJ2-4 gives the full variable domain: ETGVTQSPTHLIKTRGQQVTLRCSSQSGHNTVSWYQQALGQGPQFIFQYYREEENGRGNFPPRFSGLQFPNYSSELNVNALELDDSALYLCASSPGQGIQNIQYFGAGTRLSVL.

The chain links TRBV7-9 to TRBJ1-5; D not resolved. Germline V gene lookup returns CDR1 SEHNR and CDR2 FQNEAQ (reference sequence). The CDR3 has 15 residues. V lost 6 bases, J lost 0 bases, and 12 bases lay in between. The DNA of the CDR3 is TGTGCCAGCAGTTCGGCCTTATATAGCAATCAGCCCCAGCATTTT. Translation gives CASSSALYSNQPQHF.

The chain links TRBV7-9 to TRBJ1-2; no firm D call. This CDR3 contains 12 residues. V shed 6 bases and J shed 2 bases, with 7 bases lying between them. In germline, CDR1 is SEHNR, CDR2 FQNEAQ (reference sequence). The CDR3 DNA follows: TGTGCCAGCAGGGAGGGAAACTATGGCTACACCTTC. Encoded protein: CASREGNYGYTF.

This clone was counted between two and nine times. The chain employs TRBV5-4 and TRBJ1-2, with D unresolved. Trimming stripped 0 bases from V and 4 bases from J, with 10 bases between. The CDR3 has 14 residues. The germline V gene encodes CDR1 SGHNT and CDR2 YYREEE (reference sequence). The CDR3 loop is CASSLVVVIYGYTF. The DNA for the CDR3 is TGTGCCAGCAGCTTGGTCGTGGTAATCTATGGCTACACCTTC.

V usage is TRBV9 and J usage is TRBJ2-1; maybe TRBD1 (5 bases). V lost 5 bases and J 5 bases, leaving 14 bases between the germline ends. Germline loops: CDR1 SGDLS, CDR2 YYNGEE. The CDR3 sequence is 14 residues long. CDR3 nucleotides: TGTGCCAGCAGTTCAACAGGAGCCAACAATGAGCAGTTCTTC. As protein: CASSSTGANNEQFF.

This chain uses TRBV10-3 with TRBJ2-2; tentatively, D is TRBD1 (6 bases). CDR3 length: 16 amino acids. CDR1 is ENHRY, CDR2 SYGVKD, per germline. V was cut by 2 bases and J by 0 bases, with 10 bases left in between. The CDR3 sequence is CAISEPDRSNTGELFF. As DNA, the CDR3 is TGTGCCATCAGTGAGCCCGACAGGTCGAACACCGGGGAGCTGTTTTTT.

V usage is TRBV6-1 and J usage is TRBJ2-1; D may be TRBD2 (5 bases). V was trimmed by 1 base and J by 3 bases, leaving 13 bases between them. CDR3 length equals 16 residues. In germline, CDR1 is MNHNS, CDR2 SASEGT. CDR3 DNA sequence: TGTGCCAGCAGTGAAGGACAAGCGGCCCACTACAATGAGCAGTTCTTC. Amino acids: CASSEGQAAHYNEQFF.

This chain links TRBV12-5 with TRBJ1-1; tentatively, D is TRBD1 (6 bases). V lost 1 base and J 4 bases, leaving 13 bases between the germline ends. This CDR3 is built from 15 residues. Germline V CDR1 and CDR2: LGHNT, FRNRAP. The CDR3, as DNA: TGTGCTAGTGGTTTGGGGACAGCGATCGTCACTGAAGCTTTCTTT. Its translation: CASGLGTAIVTEAFF.

The V and J genes are TRBV5-4 and TRBJ2-1; D might be TRBD1 (6 bases). Per the germline V gene, CDR1 is SGHNT and CDR2 is YYREEE (reference sequence). The CDR3 spans 16 residues. Between the trimmed V and J ends, which lost 3 bases and 7 bases, there was a span of 20 bases. In nucleotides, the CDR3 is TGTGCCAGCAGCTCAATTTTTACCTTAGGGGGAAATGAGCAGTTCTTC. Residues: CASSSIFTLGGNEQFF. The entire variable domain, with the rest obtained from reference TRBV5-4 and TRBJ2-1, is as follows: ETGVTQSPTHLIKTRGQQVTLRCSSQSGHNTVSWYQQALGQGPQFIFQYYREEENGRGNFPPRFSGLQFPNYSSELNVNALELDDSALYLCASSSIFTLGGNEQFFGPGTRLTVL.

The chain combines TRBV11-3 with TRBJ2-5; 13 nucleotides align to TRBD2. CDR1 is SGHNT and CDR2 is YENEEA in the germline V gene. This CDR3 is built from 14 residues. V lost 10 bases, J lost 2 bases, and 4 bases stayed unmatched. CDR3 sequence: CATRLAGGQETQYF. The CDR3 nucleotides read TGTGCCACCCGACTAGCGGGGGGACAAGAGACCCAGTACTTC.

This clone was picked up a small number of times. V usage is TRBV27 and J usage is TRBJ2-2, with D unresolved. The germline V gene encodes CDR1 MNHEY and CDR2 SMNVEV (reference sequence). Trimming stripped 4 bases from V and 5 bases from J, with 8 bases between. This CDR3 comprises 13 residues. CDR3 protein: CASSSPWTGELFF. CDR3 DNA sequence: TGTGCCAGCAGTTCCCCTTGGACCGGGGAGCTGTTTTTT.

This chain connects TRBV5-6 to TRBJ1-2; tentatively, D is TRBD1 (6 bases). From germline, CDR1 is SGHDT and CDR2 YYEEEE. This CDR3 has 14 amino acids. V lost 0 bases and J 8 bases, leaving 14 bases between the germline ends. The CDR3 spells CASSLGIQGEGYTF. The CDR3 DNA sequence: TGTGCCAGCAGCTTGGGGATACAGGGTGAGGGCTACACCTTC.

The sample holds one count of this clone. This chain links TRBV2 with TRBJ2-7; tentative D call: TRBD2 (6 bases). Looked up from germline, CDR1 is SNHLY and CDR2 is FYNNEI. Trimming removed 2 bases at V and 4 bases at J, with 12 bases between. The CDR3 covers 14 residues. The DNA of the CDR3 is TGTGCCAGCAGTGAAACAGGTGGAGGGTACGAGCAGTACTTC. Its translation: CASSETGGGYEQYF.

The CDR3 coding sequence is TGCGCCAGCAGCCAAGATACCGGATCCTACGAGCAGTACTTC. This gives the protein CASSQDTGSYEQYF. V usage is TRBV4-1 and J usage is TRBJ2-7; D ambiguous. CDR3 length equals 14 residues. CDR1 is MGHRA and CDR2 is YSYEKL in the germline V gene. V was shortened by 0 bases and J by 1 base, with 7 bases between the two germline ends.

The chain carries TRBV30 and TRBJ2-1; 10 positions agree with TRBD2. The CDR3 runs 14 residues. The V gene end was trimmed by 2 bases and the J gene end by 8 bases; junction bases not matched to a gene: 6. Germline lookup yields CDR1 GTSNPN and CDR2 SVGIG (reference sequence). The CDR3 loop is CAWSRASGSDEQFF. CDR3 bases: TGTGCCTGGAGTCGGGCTAGCGGGAGTGATGAGCAGTTCTTC.

This clone was seen only a few times. This sequence joins TRBV30 and TRBJ1-1, with D perhaps matching TRBD1 (5 bases). The CDR3 is 14 amino acids. The germline V gene encodes CDR1 GTSNPN and CDR2 SVGIG (reference sequence). Trimming took off 0 bases at V and 4 bases at J, with 12 bases between the two ends. The CDR3 DNA follows: TGTGCCTGGAGTGTACTGGACACTATCACTGAAGCTTTCTTT. It codes for CAWSVLDTITEAFF.

In this sample, this clone turned up once. This chain uses TRBV18 with TRBJ2-1, with TRBD1 identical over 10 bases. V lost 5 bases to trimming and J lost 12 bases; unmatched junction nucleotides: 16. Germline loops: CDR1 KGHSH, CDR2 LQKENI. This CDR3 contains 16 residues. CDR3 bases: TGTGCCAGCTCATCTGGGCTCGGACAGGGGGAGGTTGGGCAGTTCTTC. It encodes CASSSGLGQGEVGQFF.

This chain uses TRBV7-8 with TRBJ2-7; the D is unclear. CDR1 is SGHVS, CDR2 FQNEAQ, per germline. V dropped 1 base and J dropped 2 bases, with 6 bases sitting between them. The CDR3 is 13 amino acids. The CDR3 DNA reads TGTGCCAGCAGCTTAGTCCTAGCCTACGAGCAGTACTTC. It specifies CASSLVLAYEQYF. Based on the CDR3 plus reference TRBV7-8 and TRBJ2-7, the full variable domain is GAGVSQSPRYKVAKRGQDVALRCDPISGHVSLFWYQQALGQGPEFLTYFQNEAQLDKSGLPSDRFFAERPEGSVSTLKIQRTQQEDSAVYLCASSLVLAYEQYFGPGTRLTVT.

The chain carries TRBV7-9 and TRBJ2-1; TRBD2 matches at 12 bases. Germline V gene data show CDR1 as SEHNR and CDR2 as FQNEAQ (reference sequence). CDR3 size: 18 residues. The ends lost 5 bases at V and 10 bases at J; junction bases unmatched: 18. Written as DNA, the CDR3 is TGTGCCAGCAGCCCCTACATGTGGGCGGGACTAGCGGGTGACGAGCAGTTCTTC. Amino acid sequence: CASSPYMWAGLAGDEQFF.

This sequence joins TRBV6-6 and TRBJ1-1; a weak D match, TRBD1 (6 bases). This CDR3 is built from 13 residues. V lost 8 bases and J lost 1, with 11 bases in between. CDR1 is MNHNY, CDR2 SVGAGI, per germline (reference sequence). The CDR3 nucleotides read TGTGCCAGCTCGACAGGTGGGAACACTGAAGCTTTCTTT. Encoded protein: CASSTGGNTEAFF.

In this sample, this clone turned up a few times. This chain links TRBV7-9 with TRBJ1-3; tentatively, D is TRBD1 (6 bases). The CDR3 has 13 amino acids. Germline values: CDR1 SEHNR, CDR2 FQNEAQ (reference sequence). The V end was cut by 4 bases, the J end by 5 bases, with 9 bases between. The CDR3 is CASSWQGRNTIYF. CDR3 DNA: TGTGCCAGCAGCTGGCAGGGGAGAAACACCATATATTTT.

The V gene is TRBV5-8, the J gene TRBJ2-5, with 11 bases lining up with TRBD2. Germline lookup yields CDR1 SGHTS and CDR2 YDEGEE. This CDR3 region has 13 residues. V lost 5 bases and J lost 3; bases outside the gene matches: 0. The CDR3 sequence: CASRGLAEETQYF. The CDR3 DNA reads as TGTGCCAGCAGGGGACTAGCGGAAGAGACCCAGTACTTC.

This clone has only a few counts. The chain recombines TRBV5-5 with TRBJ2-7; a weak D match, TRBD1 (5 bases). V lost 0 bases to trimming and J lost 2 bases, with 15 bases between them. The CDR3 is 16 amino acids. Germline CDR1 SGHKS, CDR2 YYEKEE (reference sequence). CDR3 in DNA: TGTGCCAGCAGCTTGGAGGGCCAGGGTCCCCCCTACGAGCAGTACTTC. Its protein product is CASSLEGQGPPYEQYF. Filled out from reference TRBV5-5 and TRBJ2-7, the complete variable domain reads DAGVTQSPTHLIKTRGQQVTLRCSPISGHKSVSWYQQVLGQGPQFIFQYYEKEERGRGNFPDRFSARQFPNYSSELNVNALLLGDSALYLCASSLEGQGPPYEQYFGPGTRLTVT.

The chain carries TRBV4-2 and TRBJ2-7; 10 bases are shared with TRBD2. Trimming removed 3 bases from V and 5 bases from J; junction bases left unmatched: 1. The CDR3 is 13 amino acids. CDR1 and CDR2 from the germline V gene are LGHNA and YNFKEQ. Written as DNA, the CDR3 is TGTGCCAGCAGCCATCTAGCGGGAGACGAGCAGTACTTC. Its protein is CASSHLAGDEQYF.

In its sample, this clone was seen a few times. This chain connects TRBV6-5 to TRBJ1-2; 7 nucleotides align to TRBD1. CDR1 and CDR2 from the germline V gene are MNHEY and SVGAGI. J lost 4 bases, V lost 6 bases, and 8 bases had no gene match. This CDR3 has 14 amino acids. The CDR3 DNA follows: TGTGCCAGCAGCCCTACAGGGGCATTCTATGGCTACACCTTC. Encoded protein: CASSPTGAFYGYTF.

This clone was detected a few times. The chain links TRBV5-1 to TRBJ2-7, with D tentatively TRBD2 (6 bases). The CDR3 length is 12 residues. V was clipped by 2 bases and J by 6 bases, with 9 bases between them. CDR1 and CDR2 from the germline V gene are SGHRS and YFSETQ. The CDR3 nucleotides read TGCGCCAGCAGCTTAACAGCGGGCGAGCAGTACTTC. It translates to CASSLTAGEQYF. The variable domain in full, completed from reference TRBV5-1 and TRBJ2-7, reads KAGVTQTPRYLIKTRGQQVTLSCSPISGHRSVSWYQQTPGQGLQFLFEYFSETQRNKGNFPGRFSGRQFSNSRSEMNVSTLELGDSALYLCASSLTAGEQYFGPGTRLTVT.

CDR3 in DNA: TGTGCCTTCCATAGGGGGGCCTATGGCTACACCTTC. Encoded protein: CAFHRGAYGYTF. The chain links TRBV30 to TRBJ1-2; perhaps TRBD1 as D (6 bases). CDR1 and CDR2 from the germline V gene are GTSNPN and SVGIG (reference sequence). V shed 7 bases and J shed 4 bases, with 13 bases lying between them. The CDR3 contains 12 residues.

The chain links TRBV30 to TRBJ1-2; 10 bases agree with TRBD1. This CDR3 spans 16 amino acids. With V trimmed by 2 bases and J by 4 bases, 10 bases remained unmatched. Germline V gene sequence: CDR1 GTSNPN, CDR2 SVGIG (reference sequence). CDR3 sequence: CAWSTFGQGVTYGYTF. DNA of the CDR3: TGTGCCTGGAGTACCTTTGGACAGGGGGTGACCTATGGCTACACCTTC.

The chain couples TRBV11-3 to TRBJ1-3; weak D call: TRBD1 (6 bases). The CDR3 contains 15 residues. The V end lost 5 bases, the J end lost 0 bases, and 11 bases lay between the germline ends. CDR1 SGHNT and CDR2 YENEEA come from the germline V gene. The CDR3 loop reads CASSAGGSSGNTIYF. The CDR3 nucleotides are TGTGCCAGCAGCGCGGGGGGCAGCTCTGGAAACACCATATATTTT.